The 6 T cell receptor beta chains presented below share a single source sample, sequenced in a study of early T cells in non-severe SARS-CoV-2 infection. TCRdb ran MiXCR on the 5' RACE reads and lists one entry per CDR3 protein. The sample contains roughly 60,000 distinct CDR3 sequences, 13% of which appear only once. Sequencing was performed on whole blood. These receptors originate from an adult who was a healthcare worker with PCR-confirmed SARS-CoV-2 infection or an uninfected control (not recorded which).

This clonotype was recorded at least ten times. The chain uses TRBV4-3 and TRBJ2-1; TRBD1 matches 10 bases. Germline CDR1 LGHNA, CDR2 YSLEER. The CDR3 has 15 amino acids. V lost 5 bases, J lost 9 bases, and 10 bases stayed unmatched. In nucleotides, the CDR3 is TGCGCCAGCAGCGTGAGGACAGGGGGGTCGGTTGAGCAGTTCTTC. Its protein is CASSVRTGGSVEQFF.

In its sample, this clonotype was seen many times. V and J are TRBV27 and TRBJ2-4; possibly TRBD1 for D (5 bases). Germline lookup yields CDR1 MNHEY and CDR2 SMNVEV (reference sequence). V shed 6 bases and J shed 0 bases, with 18 bases lying between them. This CDR3 spans 17 amino acids. CDR3 DNA: TGTGCCAGCAGCCCCCTTTGGCAGGGCTTAGCCAAAAACATTCAGTACTTC. Its translation: CASSPLWQGLAKNIQYF.

V and J are TRBV24-1 and TRBJ1-1; no definite D call. The CDR3 contains 13 residues. V shed 5 bases and J shed 0 bases, with 6 bases lying between them. The germline CDR1 and CDR2 sequences are KGHDR and SFDVKD. The DNA for the CDR3 is TGTGCCACCAGTGCGGGCTTGAACACTGAAGCTTTCTTT. Protein sequence: CATSAGLNTEAFF.

The CDR3 bases are TGTGCCAGCAGGGATAGCGGGGCAGAGACCCAGTACTTC. Residues: CASRDSGAETQYF. The genes are TRBV6-6 and TRBJ2-5; 8 nucleotides agree with TRBD2. This CDR3 spans 13 amino acids. The V gene end was trimmed by 6 bases and the J gene end by 4 bases; junction bases not matched to a gene: 4. CDR1 and CDR2 from the germline V gene are MNHNY and SVGAGI (reference sequence).

Concerning this clonotype itself: One junction end does not reproduce the germline sequence, and a read error may be involved. The rearrangement uses TRBV25-1 and TRBJ1-6; no clear D gene. Germline CDR1 is MGHDK and CDR2 is SYGVNS. This CDR3 is built from 12 residues. CDR3 sequence: CVSSDYNSPLHF. The CDR3 DNA reads TGTGTCAGCAGTGATTATAATTCACCCCTCCACTTT.

This clonotype has just a few counts. The chain joins TRBV7-2 to TRBJ2-2, with 7 nucleotides matching TRBD1. V was pared by 2 bases and J by 7 bases, with 4 bases of the junction left unmatched. Germline lookup yields CDR1 SGHTA and CDR2 FQGNSA. The CDR3 contains 14 residues. This chain's CDR3 is CASSLNRGIGELFF. The CDR3 bases are TGTGCCAGCAGCTTAAACAGGGGAATCGGGGAGCTGTTTTTT.